The 17 T cell receptor beta chains below come from one sample, sequenced in a study of CD8 T cells in Susac syndrome. Random hexamers were used to reverse transcribe an amount of about 0.45 to 1 ug RNA. From the immunoSEQ multiplex PCR reads, TCRdb called clonotypes with MiXCR, one entry per CDR3 protein. This sample carries around 270,000 distinct CDR3 sequences, around 85% of them seen once, and the ten largest clones take about 0.22%. The material sequenced was CD8+ T cells from PBMCs. The source is a human donor with multiple sclerosis.

The rearrangement joins TRBV4-3 to TRBJ2-5; D perhaps matches TRBD2 (6 bases). The CDR3 contains 14 residues. Germline V lookup: CDR1 LGHNA, CDR2 YSLEER. Trimming stripped 3 bases from V and 4 bases from J, with 12 bases between. Here the CDR3 DNA reads TGCGCCAGCAGCCACTCCGGGGGAATAGAGACCCAGTACTTC. Protein sequence: CASSHSGGIETQYF.

The rearrangement joins TRBV24-1 to TRBJ1-3; D is unresolved. Trimming shortened V by 1 base and J by 0 bases, and 12 bases separated the two germline ends. Germline assignment: CDR1 KGHDR and CDR2 SFDVKD. The CDR3 has 17 amino acids. CDR3 residues: CATSDFGMAGSGNTIYF. The CDR3 coding sequence is TGTGCCACCAGTGATTTCGGGATGGCGGGCTCTGGAAACACCATATATTTT.

This rearrangement joins TRBV28 to TRBJ2-2, with 7 bases matching TRBD2. This CDR3 contains 15 residues. Germline CDR1 and CDR2: MDHEN and SYDVKM. V gave up 1 base and J gave up 5 bases; unmatched junction bases: 4. CDR3 DNA sequence: TGTGCCAGCAGTTTATTGCGGGAGCAAACCGGGGAGCTGTTTTTT. Its translation is CASSLLREQTGELFF.

The chain couples TRBV28 to TRBJ2-7, with D unclear. Trimming pared 5 bases from V and 5 bases from J, leaving 16 bases between. The CDR3 is made up of 14 amino acids. Looked up from germline, CDR1 is MDHEN and CDR2 is SYDVKM. CDR3 region: CASSPVGESDEQYF. The CDR3 region has the DNA TGTGCCAGCAGTCCCGTTGGGGAAAGCGACGAGCAGTACTTC.

This chain links TRBV4-1 with TRBJ2-2, with D hard to call. V was clipped by 4 bases and J by 3 bases, with 6 bases between them. Germline V gene sequence: CDR1 MGHRA, CDR2 YSYEKL. The CDR3 is 13 residues long. CDR3 sequence reads: CASSLQYTGELFF. CDR3 in DNA: TGCGCCAGCAGCCTACAGTACACCGGGGAGCTGTTTTTT.

The V and J genes are TRBV4-3 and TRBJ1-1, with TRBD1 as a possible D gene (6 bases). Germline values: CDR1 LGHNA, CDR2 YSLEER. V lost 3 bases, J lost 3 bases, and 14 bases lay in between. The CDR3 runs to 15 residues. The CDR3 DNA reads TGCGCCAGCAGCCACCGGAGGGGGGGTTACACTGAAGCTTTCTTT. Translating it yields CASSHRRGGYTEAFF.

The DNA for the CDR3 is TGTGCCAGCAGCCCTACTGCCAGCGGGTACAAGCAGTACTTC. It codes for CASSPTASGYKQYF. The chain has TRBV7-8 and TRBJ2-7, with D perhaps TRBD2 (6 bases). Germline V gene data show CDR1 as SGHVS and CDR2 as FQNEAQ. The CDR3 sequence is 14 residues long. V was shortened by 5 bases and J by 8 bases, with 19 bases between the two germline ends.

The V call is TRBV24-1, the J call TRBJ1-3; weak D call: TRBD1 (5 bases). The CDR3 totals 14 residues. Germline lookup yields CDR1 KGHDR and CDR2 SFDVKD. Deletions cut 5 bases from V and 4 bases from J, with 11 bases between. As DNA, the CDR3 is TGTGCCACCAGTGCCCCAGGGTCAGGAAACACCATATATTTT. Translating gives CATSAPGSGNTIYF.

The chain uses TRBV27 and TRBJ2-7; D ambiguous. Trimming removed 3 bases from V and 3 bases from J, with 6 bases in between. This CDR3 has 12 residues. Germline V gene sequence: CDR1 MNHEY, CDR2 SMNVEV (reference sequence). The CDR3 region is CASSFDRYEQYF. CDR3 DNA sequence: TGTGCCAGCAGTTTCGACCGCTACGAGCAGTACTTC.

This clonotype turned up a few times. This rearrangement joins TRBV4-3 to TRBJ1-2, with D possibly TRBD1 on 6 matching bases. Germline V gives CDR1 LGHNA, CDR2 YSLEER. V gave up 4 bases and J gave up 3 bases, with 12 bases separating them. The CDR3 runs to 14 residues. The CDR3 sequence: CASSPQGSDYGYTF. In DNA form, the CDR3 reads TGCGCCAGCAGCCCTCAGGGGTCCGACTATGGCTACACCTTC.

The chain is built from TRBV12-3 or TRBV12-4 and TRBJ2-7; 8 bases map to TRBD2. This CDR3 comprises 15 residues. The V gene end was trimmed by 3 bases and the J gene end by 2 bases; junction bases not matched to a gene: 6. CDR3 DNA: TGTGCCAGCAGTTTCCCCGCTAGCGGGCCCTACGAGCAGTACTTC. Amino acids: CASSFPASGPYEQYF.

CDR3 region: CSAKLADVPSNTGELFF. The CDR3 DNA follows: TGCAGTGCTAAACTAGCGGATGTACCGTCAAACACCGGGGAGCTGTTTTTT. The J gene is TRBJ2-2, the V gene TRBV20-1; the match to TRBD2 covers 8 bases. Germline values: CDR1 DFQATT, CDR2 SNEGSKA (reference sequence). The CDR3 totals 17 residues. After removal of 4 bases from V and 2 bases from J, the junction contained 12 bases not matched to a gene.

J is TRBJ2-3 and V is TRBV30; D is possibly TRBD2 (6 bases). In germline, CDR1 is GTSNPN, CDR2 SVGIG (reference sequence). This CDR3 has 13 residues. The V and J ends lost 5 bases and 0 bases respectively, with 9 bases between them. The CDR3 nucleotides are TGTGCCTGGGCGGGAACTAGCACAGATACGCAGTATTTT. This gives the protein CAWAGTSTDTQYF.

The genes are TRBV4-3 and TRBJ1-1, with 8 bases fitting TRBD1. J was trimmed by 5 bases and V by 2 bases; bases with no gene match: 7. This CDR3 contains 15 residues. Germline V CDR1 and CDR2: LGHNA, YSLEER. CDR3 protein: CASSQRTGSNTEAFF. The CDR3 DNA reads TGCGCCAGCAGCCAACGGACAGGGTCGAATACTGAAGCTTTCTTT.

This clonotype was found a few times. The V call is TRBV19, the J call TRBJ1-1; TRBD1 agrees at 8 bases. This CDR3 is 14 amino acids long. The V gene end was trimmed by 4 bases and the J gene end by 1 base; junction bases not matched to a gene: 2. Germline CDR1 LNHDA, CDR2 SQIVND (reference sequence). The CDR3 here is CASSTGTGNTEAFF. The DNA of the CDR3 is TGTGCCAGTAGTACCGGGACAGGGAACACTGAAGCTTTCTTT.

The rearrangement links TRBV20-1 to TRBJ1-2, with a weak D call TRBD1 (5 bases). The V gene's germline CDR1 is DFQATT and CDR2 SNEGSKA (reference sequence). CDR3 size: 14 residues. V gave up 3 bases and J gave up 4 bases, with 15 bases separating them. CDR3 in amino acids: CSARGRDEGYGYTF. CDR3 bases: TGCAGTGCTAGGGGCAGGGACGAGGGCTATGGCTACACCTTC.

V is TRBV20-1 and J is TRBJ1-5; unclear D gene. Germline V lookup: CDR1 DFQATT, CDR2 SNEGSKA (reference sequence). The V end lost 0 bases, the J end lost 0 bases, and 3 bases lay between the germline ends. This CDR3 has 13 amino acids. The CDR3 sequence: CSARDGSNQPQHF. The DNA for the CDR3 is TGCAGTGCTAGAGATGGTAGCAATCAGCCCCAGCATTTT.